The TCR beta chain described here comes from a study of cytomegalovirus exposure and HLA in healthy donors. Regarding this clone: Its target is not known.

It was with 60 Vbeta and 13 Jbeta primers that the PCR ran. Sequencing was performed with immunoSEQ multiplex PCR; in TCRdb, only in-frame clones are kept and a portion is missing. The repertoire consists of about 150,000 clones, with 75% to 90% occurring once and the leading ten covering around 6.5%. This CDR3 has 16 amino acids. Per germline, CDR1 MRHNA and CDR2 SNTAGT. V lost 2 bases to trimming and J lost 6 bases; unmatched junction nucleotides: 8. Study-wide results and caveats: Later genetic work tied a missense DCLRE1C variant to beta-chain V and J trimming. Likely technical artifact: a cluster of highly shared sequence variants. Later analysis showed most CMV-associated TCR beta chains appearing HLA-restricted.

At the time of sampling, donors were nominally healthy, though unrecorded immune exposures were likely. Sequencing was performed on PBMCs. This chain uses TRBV6-4 with TRBJ2-1, with 9 bases that match TRBD2. This receptor was obtained from a male donor in good health and CMV-seropositive. In DNA, the CDR3 is TGTGCCAGCAGTGACGCCGGGACTAGCTATCTCAATGAGCAGTTCTTC. Translated, it gives CASSDAGTSYLNEQFF.